The sequence of this T cell receptor beta chain was determined in a study of naive and memory T cell subsets. Broader study findings: Potentially, T cell activation and differentiation skew this RNA-based measurement.

Reverse transcription of blood and skin TCR RNA was primed at alpha and beta constant regions. TCRdb independently ran MiXCR on the 5' RACE reads; one entry per CDR3 protein. The table records about 21,000 distinct CDR3 sequences, 3.5% to 5% of them present only once. This clonotype was seen repeatedly, ten times or more. What it binds is not known. RNA was extracted from more than 2 ml of whole blood of healthy adults. A UMI-containing oligonucleotide was joined by 3' ligation to the TCR cDNA template. This clonotype was obtained from a male donor in good health.

CDR3 nucleotide sequence: TGTGCCAGCAGTGCCGACACCTACGAGCAGTACTTC. Protein: CASSADTYEQYF. The rearrangement joins TRBV25-1 to TRBJ2-7, with D uncertain. This CDR3 has 12 amino acids. CDR1 MGHDK and CDR2 SYGVNS come from the germline V gene. Trimming stripped 4 bases from V and 2 bases from J, with 6 bases between.